This entry lists 15 T cell receptor beta chains sequenced from one sample in a study of identical twins (TCRdb year 2016). Library creation used 5' RACE. Sequencing used an Illumina HiSeq 2000. The raw public reads went through TCRdb reprocessing: fastp at Q25, MiXCR clone calling, in-frame beta chains kept. Identical CDR3 protein sequences are pooled into one entry, listed with their most common genes and DNA. Across this sample there are over 200,000 distinct CDR3 sequences, with approximately 9% seen only once. 4.5% to 5.5% of the sample belongs to the ten largest clones. The source material was memory (CD45RO+) T cells sorted from blood. Read against the paper, the sample's cell subset or site label means: CD45RO+ enriched T cells. The receptors were gathered from a woman between 18 and 29 years old in good health.

The chain combines TRBV7-2 with TRBJ2-1, with 9 bases matching TRBD2. CDR1 is SGHTA and CDR2 is FQGNSA in the germline V gene. The trim removed 5 bases at V and 5 bases at J, leaving 10 bases unmatched. This CDR3 has 16 amino acids. CDR3 residues: CASSPQGGGAHNEQFF. In nucleotides, the CDR3 is TGTGCCAGCAGCCCCCAGGGCGGGGGGGCGCACAATGAGCAGTTCTTC.

This clonotype turned up a few times. This chain uses TRBV6-2 or TRBV6-3 with TRBJ2-5; D gene unclear. This CDR3 comprises 14 residues. V lost 0 bases and J lost 5, with 10 bases in between. CDR1 MNHEY and CDR2 SVGEGT come from the germline V gene. This chain's CDR3 is CASSYSRVDETQYF. In DNA form, the CDR3 reads TGTGCCAGCAGTTACTCGAGAGTGGACGAGACCCAGTACTTC.

This clonotype was seen a handful of times. The chain combines TRBV16 with TRBJ2-4; 7 bases are shared with TRBD1. Germline V gene sequence: CDR1 KGHSY, CDR2 FQNENV. V trimming: 7 bases; J trimming: 8 bases; junction bases outside the gene matches: 26. CDR3 length: 19 amino acids. The CDR3 DNA reads as TGTGCCAGCACCTCGGATGATCCAATTGTGGTAGGGGGCAGAGACATTCAGTACTTC. As protein: CASTSDDPIVVGGRDIQYF.

This chain links TRBV7-2 with TRBJ1-3; D is uncertain. The V gene lost 1 base and the J gene lost 9 bases, with 10 bases spanning the gap. CDR1 SGHTA and CDR2 FQGNSA come from the germline V gene. This CDR3 is built from 13 residues. The CDR3 loop is CASSLVGWGTIYF. In nucleotides, the CDR3 is TGTGCCAGCAGCTTAGTCGGGTGGGGCACCATATATTTT. Using reference TRBV7-2 and TRBJ1-3 for the parts outside the CDR3, the full variable domain is GAGVSQSPSNKVTEKGKDVELRCDPISGHTALYWYRQSLGQGLEFLIYFQGNSAPDKSGLPSDRFSAERTGGSVSTLTIQRTQQEDSAVYLCASSLVGWGTIYFGEGSWLTVV.

This clonotype was seen a few times. The chain has TRBV11-3 and TRBJ2-1; D not certain. The CDR3 covers 13 residues. Germline-derived CDR1 and CDR2 are SGHNT and YENEEA. V lost 4 bases to trimming and J lost 5 bases, with 9 bases between them. The CDR3 coding sequence is TGTGCCAGCAGCTCTAGATGGGACAATGAGCAGTTCTTC. Encoded protein: CASSSRWDNEQFF.

At least ten counts were recorded for this clonotype. This chain links TRBV18 with TRBJ2-1; 7 nucleotides align to TRBD2. Germline V gene sequence: CDR1 KGHSH, CDR2 LQKENI. The CDR3 length is 13 residues. J gave up 4 bases and V 7 bases, and 4 bases lay outside the gene matches. The chain's CDR3 is CASLERGYNEQFF. The CDR3 bases are TGTGCCAGCTTAGAGCGGGGATACAATGAGCAGTTCTTC.

The chain links TRBV27 to TRBJ2-7; 9 bases are a match to TRBD2. Unmatched junction bases numbered 5, after V lost 6 bases and J lost 2 bases. Germline CDR1 and CDR2: MNHEY and SMNVEV (reference sequence). The CDR3 is 14 residues long. CDR3 sequence (DNA): TGTGCCAGCAGGTCTAGCGGGAACACCTACGAGCAGTACTTC. Its translation: CASRSSGNTYEQYF.

This clonotype was counted ten times or more. This CDR3 is CSARAPNADTQYF. The CDR3, as DNA: TGCAGTGCTAGAGCCCCTAACGCGGATACGCAGTATTTT. This sequence joins TRBV20-1 and TRBJ2-3; D not certain. The germline V gene has CDR1 DFQATT and CDR2 SNEGSKA (reference sequence). The V and J ends lost 1 base and 6 bases respectively, with 11 bases between them. This CDR3 has 13 residues.

The chain employs TRBV14 and TRBJ2-7; possible D gene TRBD2, 5 bases. Germline V gene lookup returns CDR1 SGHDN and CDR2 FVKESK. This CDR3 spans 13 amino acids. Deletions cut 4 bases from V and 4 bases from J, with 11 bases between. CDR3 sequence (DNA): TGTGCCAGCAGCCGCGGACTGGGGTACGAGCAGTACTTC. Translation gives CASSRGLGYEQYF.

V gene TRBV7-8 combines with J gene TRBJ2-3, with TRBD2 matching over 13 bases. CDR1 and CDR2 from the germline V gene are SGHVS and FQNEAQ. This CDR3 comprises 18 residues. Unmatched junction bases numbered 7, after V lost 0 bases and J lost 4 bases. The CDR3 region has the DNA TGTGCCAGCAGCTTAGCGGTGGGACTAGCGGGAAGCGCAGATACGCAGTATTTT. Encoded protein: CASSLAVGLAGSADTQYF.

V usage is TRBV12-2 and J usage is TRBJ2-1. TRBV12-2 is flagged as a pseudogene. The CDR3 has 15 amino acids. The CDR3 bases are TGTGCAAGTCGCTTCGGGCGGGCGACTTCTAATGAGCAGTTCTTC. Amino acids: CASRFGRATSNEQFF.

This clonotype came up a few times. The chain has TRBV20-1 and TRBJ2-3, with D possibly being TRBD2 (6 bases). The germline V gene encodes CDR1 DFQATT and CDR2 SNEGSKA (reference sequence). The CDR3 is 12 residues long. Trimming pared 6 bases from V and 8 bases from J, leaving 15 bases between. DNA for the CDR3: TGCAGTGCCGCCGCTTATAGCGGTACGCAGTATTTT. It yields the protein CSAAAYSGTQYF.

In its sample, this clonotype was seen a few times. The V call is TRBV20-1, the J call TRBJ2-3; D is perhaps TRBD2 (7 bases). V lost 3 bases to trimming and J lost 2 bases, with 12 bases between them. The germline CDR1 and CDR2 sequences are DFQATT and SNEGSKA (reference sequence). The CDR3 spans 14 residues. CDR3 DNA sequence: TGCAGTGCTAGTGGGGCGGGGGCCACAGATACGCAGTATTTT. Translated, it gives CSASGAGATDTQYF.

This chain uses TRBV12-3 or TRBV12-4 with TRBJ2-3; 7 nucleotides match TRBD2. J gave up 1 base and V 8 bases, and 9 bases lay outside the gene matches. This CDR3 comprises 15 residues. In DNA, the CDR3 is TGTGCCAGCTCCTCGCGGAGCGGGGGCACAGATACGCAGTATTTT. Translating it yields CASSSRSGGTDTQYF.

CDR3 sequence reads: CASSVAGEGYNEQFF. Written as DNA, the CDR3 is TGTGCCAGCAGTGTTGCGGGAGAGGGGTACAATGAGCAGTTCTTC. The chain joins TRBV6-4 to TRBJ2-1; 7 positions agree with TRBD2. CDR1 is MRHNA, CDR2 SNTAGT, per germline. CDR3 length equals 15 residues. V lost 4 bases to trimming and J lost 4 bases; unmatched junction nucleotides: 7.